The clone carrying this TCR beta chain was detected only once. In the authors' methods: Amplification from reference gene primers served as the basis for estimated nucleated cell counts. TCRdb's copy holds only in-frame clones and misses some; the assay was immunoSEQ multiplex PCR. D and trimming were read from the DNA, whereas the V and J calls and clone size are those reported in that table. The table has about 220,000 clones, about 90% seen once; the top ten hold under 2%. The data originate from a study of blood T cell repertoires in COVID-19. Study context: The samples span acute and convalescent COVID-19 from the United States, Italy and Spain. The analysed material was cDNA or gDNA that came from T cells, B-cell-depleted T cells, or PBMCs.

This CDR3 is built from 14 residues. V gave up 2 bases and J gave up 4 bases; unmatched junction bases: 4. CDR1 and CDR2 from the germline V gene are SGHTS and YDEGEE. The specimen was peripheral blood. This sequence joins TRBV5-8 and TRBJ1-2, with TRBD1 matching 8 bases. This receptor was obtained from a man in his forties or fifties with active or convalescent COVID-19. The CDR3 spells CASSFRTGPYGYTF. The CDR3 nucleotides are TGTGCCAGCAGCTTCAGGACAGGGCCCTATGGCTACACCTTC.